Below are 6 T cell receptor beta chains sequenced from a single sample in a study of control samples from healthy donors and cancer patients (dated by TCRdb to 2020 to 2022). Library creation used the immunoSEQ multiplex PCR assay. In its TCRdb copy, this immuneACCESS table keeps in-frame sequences only and misses some clones. Where compared with another copy, unresolved V genes explain less than half of these, and the others have no known cause. Recorded for this sample are approximately 7,000 clones; 65% to 80% of them occurred a single time. The ten largest clones represent approximately 16% of the sample. The sample taken for sequencing was formalin-fixed, paraffin-embedded tissue. Receptor source: a male donor with melanoma.

The chain joins TRBV7-9 to TRBJ1-1, with D perhaps TRBD1 (6 bases). V was cut by 2 bases and J by 7 bases, with 8 bases left in between. The CDR3 consists of 12 residues. The V gene's germline CDR1 is SEHNR and CDR2 FQNEAQ (reference sequence). The CDR3 region has the DNA TGTGCCAGCAGCTTAAACAGGGATGAAGCTTTCTTT. Its translation: CASSLNRDEAFF. The whole variable domain, filled in from reference TRBV7-9 and TRBJ1-1, reads DTGVSQNPRHKITKRGQNVTFRCDPISEHNRLYWYRQTLGQGPEFLTYFQNEAQLEKSRLLSDRFSAERPKGSFSTLEIQRTEQGDSAMYLCASSLNRDEAFFGQGTRLTVV.

This chain links TRBV29-1 with TRBJ2-7; D may be TRBD1 or TRBD2 (6 bases each). The germline CDR1 and CDR2 sequences are SQVTM and ANQGSEA. The CDR3 loop spans 13 amino acids. Trimming took 3 bases from V and 3 from J, leaving 12 bases between them. CDR3 DNA sequence: TGCAGCGTTGAGGAGGGCAGGGGCTACGAGCAGTACTTC. It encodes CSVEEGRGYEQYF.

The rearrangement links TRBV12-3 or TRBV12-4 to TRBJ2-7; unclear D gene. The ends were cut back, 2 bases at V and 0 bases at J, with 5 bases in the middle. This CDR3 is built from 13 residues. CDR3 amino acids: CASSLLSSYEQYF. The CDR3 DNA is TGTGCCAGCAGTTTACTAAGCTCCTACGAGCAGTACTTC.

This chain uses TRBV19 with TRBJ2-7, with 7 nucleotides matching TRBD2. After removal of 5 bases from V and 0 bases from J, the junction contained 4 bases not matched to a gene. The CDR3 totals 14 residues. Germline CDR1 is LNHDA and CDR2 is SQIVND (reference sequence). Here the CDR3 DNA reads TGTGCCAGTAGTCGAGCGGGGAGCTCCTACGAGCAGTACTTC. Encoded protein: CASSRAGSSYEQYF.

The chain is built from TRBV10-3 and TRBJ2-2, with D perhaps assigned TRBD1 or TRBD2 (6 bases each). Germline assignment: CDR1 ENHRY and CDR2 SYGVKD. The CDR3 is made up of 13 amino acids. Deletions cut 9 bases from V and 6 bases from J, with 14 bases between. Written as DNA, the CDR3 is TGTGCCATGGGGGGCGATGGAGCCGGGGAGCTGTTTTTT. Its translation is CAMGGDGAGELFF.

The chain recombines TRBV27 with TRBJ1-1, with unresolved D. Trimming cost V 3 bases and J 6 bases, with 11 bases left between them. Germline V CDR1 and CDR2: MNHEY, SMNVEV (reference sequence). CDR3 length: 13 amino acids. The CDR3 sequence: CASSLIKGPEAFF. CDR3 sequence (DNA): TGTGCCAGCAGTTTGATAAAGGGCCCTGAAGCTTTCTTT.